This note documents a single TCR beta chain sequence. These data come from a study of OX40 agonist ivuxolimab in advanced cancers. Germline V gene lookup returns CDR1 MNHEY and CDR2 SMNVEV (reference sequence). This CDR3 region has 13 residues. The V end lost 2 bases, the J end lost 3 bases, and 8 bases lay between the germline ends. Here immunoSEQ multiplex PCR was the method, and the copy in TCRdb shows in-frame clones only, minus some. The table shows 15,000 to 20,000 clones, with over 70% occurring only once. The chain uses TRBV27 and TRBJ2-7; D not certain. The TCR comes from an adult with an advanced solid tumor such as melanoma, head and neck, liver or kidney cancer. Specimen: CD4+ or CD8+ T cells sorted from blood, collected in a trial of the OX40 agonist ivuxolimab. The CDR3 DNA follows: TGTGCCAGCAGTTTAGGAACTCACTACGAGCAGTACTTC. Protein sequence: CASSLGTHYEQYF.